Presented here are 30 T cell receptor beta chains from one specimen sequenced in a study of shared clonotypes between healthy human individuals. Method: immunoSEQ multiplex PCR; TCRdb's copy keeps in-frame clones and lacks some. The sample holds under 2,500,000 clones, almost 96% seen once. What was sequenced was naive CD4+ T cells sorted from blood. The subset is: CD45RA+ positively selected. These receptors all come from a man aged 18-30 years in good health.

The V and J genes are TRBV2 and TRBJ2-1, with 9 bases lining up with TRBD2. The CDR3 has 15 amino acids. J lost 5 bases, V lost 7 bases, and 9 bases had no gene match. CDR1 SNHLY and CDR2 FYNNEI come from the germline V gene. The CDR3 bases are TGTGCCAGCACCCCCGGGACTAGCCCTAACAATGAGCAGTTCTTC. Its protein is CASTPGTSPNNEQFF.

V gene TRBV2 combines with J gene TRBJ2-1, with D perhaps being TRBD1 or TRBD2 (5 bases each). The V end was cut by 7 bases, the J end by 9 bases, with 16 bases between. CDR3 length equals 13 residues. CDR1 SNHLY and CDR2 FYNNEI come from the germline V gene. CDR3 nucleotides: TGTGCCAGCACCCTATGGGGGAATACTGAGCAGTTCTTC. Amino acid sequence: CASTLWGNTEQFF.

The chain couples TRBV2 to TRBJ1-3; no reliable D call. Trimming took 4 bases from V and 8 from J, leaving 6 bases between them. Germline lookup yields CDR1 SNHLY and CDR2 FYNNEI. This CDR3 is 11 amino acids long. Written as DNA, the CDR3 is TGTGCCAGCAGTGCGGTGGACACCATATATTTT. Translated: CASSAVDTIYF.

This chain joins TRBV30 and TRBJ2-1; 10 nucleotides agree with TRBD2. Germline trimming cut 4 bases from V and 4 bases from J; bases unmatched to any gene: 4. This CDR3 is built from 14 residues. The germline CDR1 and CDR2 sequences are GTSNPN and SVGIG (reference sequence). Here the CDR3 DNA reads TGTGCCTGGACTAGTAGCGGGGGGTACAATGAGCAGTTCTTC. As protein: CAWTSSGGYNEQFF.

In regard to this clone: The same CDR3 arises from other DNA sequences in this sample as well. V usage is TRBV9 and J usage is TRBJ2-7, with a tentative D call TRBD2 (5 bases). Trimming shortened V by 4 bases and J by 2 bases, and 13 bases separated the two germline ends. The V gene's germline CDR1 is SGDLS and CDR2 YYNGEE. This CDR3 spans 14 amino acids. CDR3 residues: CASSPRTGTYEQYF. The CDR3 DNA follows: TGTGCCAGCAGCCCGCGGACTGGGACCTACGAGCAGTACTTC.

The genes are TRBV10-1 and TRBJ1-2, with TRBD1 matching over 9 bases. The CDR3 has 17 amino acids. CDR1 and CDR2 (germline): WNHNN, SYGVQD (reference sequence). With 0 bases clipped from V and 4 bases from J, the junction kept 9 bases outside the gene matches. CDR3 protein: CASSESWGTGNSYGYTF. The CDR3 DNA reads TGCGCCAGCAGTGAGTCGTGGGGGACAGGGAATAGCTATGGCTACACCTTC.

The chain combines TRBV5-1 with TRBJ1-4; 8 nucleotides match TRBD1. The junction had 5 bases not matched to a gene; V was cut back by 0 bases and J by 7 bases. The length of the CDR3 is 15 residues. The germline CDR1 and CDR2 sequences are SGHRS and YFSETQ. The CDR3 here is CASSLADRGGEKLFF. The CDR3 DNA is TGCGCCAGCAGCTTGGCCGACAGGGGTGGTGAAAAACTGTTTTTT.

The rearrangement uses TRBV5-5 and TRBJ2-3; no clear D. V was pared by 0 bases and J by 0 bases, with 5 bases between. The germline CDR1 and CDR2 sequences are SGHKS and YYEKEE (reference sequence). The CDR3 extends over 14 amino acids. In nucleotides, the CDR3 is TGTGCCAGCAGCTTGGGGCCAAGCACAGATACGCAGTATTTT. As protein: CASSLGPSTDTQYF.

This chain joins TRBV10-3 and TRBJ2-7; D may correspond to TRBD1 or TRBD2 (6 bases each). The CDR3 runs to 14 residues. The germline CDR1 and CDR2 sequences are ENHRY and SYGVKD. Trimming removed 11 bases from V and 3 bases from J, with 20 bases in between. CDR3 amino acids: CASTSLQGNYEQYF. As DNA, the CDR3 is TGTGCCTCAACTAGCCTCCAGGGGAACTACGAGCAGTACTTC.

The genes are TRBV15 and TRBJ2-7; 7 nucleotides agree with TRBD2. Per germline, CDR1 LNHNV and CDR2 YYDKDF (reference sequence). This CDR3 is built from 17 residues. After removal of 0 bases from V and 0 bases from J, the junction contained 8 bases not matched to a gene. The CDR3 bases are TGTGCCACCAGCAGAGATGTCGGGGGGTCGGGCTCCTACGAGCAGTACTTC. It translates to CATSRDVGGSGSYEQYF.

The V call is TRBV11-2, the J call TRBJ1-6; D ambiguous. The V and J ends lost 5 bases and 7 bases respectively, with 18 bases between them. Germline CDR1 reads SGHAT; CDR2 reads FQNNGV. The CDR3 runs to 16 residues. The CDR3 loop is CASSTSGLSPNSPLHF. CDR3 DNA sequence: TGTGCCAGCAGCACCTCGGGCCTCTCGCCGAATTCACCCCTCCACTTT.

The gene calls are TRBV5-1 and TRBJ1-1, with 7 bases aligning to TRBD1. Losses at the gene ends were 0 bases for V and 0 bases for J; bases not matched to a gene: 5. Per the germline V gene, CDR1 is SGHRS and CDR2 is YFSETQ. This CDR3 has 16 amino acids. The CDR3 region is CASSLERQGMNTEAFF. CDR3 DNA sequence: TGCGCCAGCAGCTTGGAGAGACAGGGCATGAACACTGAAGCTTTCTTT. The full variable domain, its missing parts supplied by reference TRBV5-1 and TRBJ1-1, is KAGVTQTPRYLIKTRGQQVTLSCSPISGHRSVSWYQQTPGQGLQFLFEYFSETQRNKGNFPGRFSGRQFSNSRSEMNVSTLELGDSALYLCASSLERQGMNTEAFFGQGTRLTVV.

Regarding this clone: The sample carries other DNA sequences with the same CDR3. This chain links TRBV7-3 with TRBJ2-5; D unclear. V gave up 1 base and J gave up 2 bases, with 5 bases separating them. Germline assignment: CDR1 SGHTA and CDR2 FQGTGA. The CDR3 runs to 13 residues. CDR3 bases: TGTGCCAGCAGCTTAAGGATACAAGAGACCCAGTACTTC. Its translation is CASSLRIQETQYF.

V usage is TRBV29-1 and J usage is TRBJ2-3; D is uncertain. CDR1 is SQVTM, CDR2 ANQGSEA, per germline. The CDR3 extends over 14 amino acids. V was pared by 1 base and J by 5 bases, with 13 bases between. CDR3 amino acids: CSVEGYRVEDTQYF. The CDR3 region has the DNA TGCAGCGTTGAAGGATATCGAGTAGAAGATACGCAGTATTTT.

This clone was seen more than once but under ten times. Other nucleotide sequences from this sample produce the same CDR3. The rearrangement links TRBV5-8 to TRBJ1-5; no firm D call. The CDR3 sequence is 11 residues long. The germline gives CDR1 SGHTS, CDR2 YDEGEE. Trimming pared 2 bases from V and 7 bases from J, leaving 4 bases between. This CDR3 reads CASSFGQPQHF. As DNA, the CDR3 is TGTGCCAGCAGCTTCGGCCAGCCCCAGCATTTT.

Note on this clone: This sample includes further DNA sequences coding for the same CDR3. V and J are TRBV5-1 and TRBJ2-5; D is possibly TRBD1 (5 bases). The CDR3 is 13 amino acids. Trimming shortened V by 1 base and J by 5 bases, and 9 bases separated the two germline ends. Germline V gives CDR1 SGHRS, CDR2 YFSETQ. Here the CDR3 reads CASSLRQGETQYF. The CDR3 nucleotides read TGCGCCAGCAGCTTGAGGCAGGGCGAGACCCAGTACTTC.

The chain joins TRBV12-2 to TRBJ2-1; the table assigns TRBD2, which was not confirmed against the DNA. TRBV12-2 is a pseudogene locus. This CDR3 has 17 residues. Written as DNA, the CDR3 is TGTGCAAGTCGCTTCCCGGGCAGGGAACTAGCGGGAGCTGAGCAGTTCTTC. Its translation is CASRFPGRELAGAEQFF.

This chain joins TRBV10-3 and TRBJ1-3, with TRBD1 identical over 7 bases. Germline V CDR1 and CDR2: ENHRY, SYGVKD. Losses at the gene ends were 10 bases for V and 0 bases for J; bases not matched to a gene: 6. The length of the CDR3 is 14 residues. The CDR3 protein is CATGDSHSGNTIYF. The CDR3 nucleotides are TGTGCCACCGGGGACAGCCACTCTGGAAACACCATATATTTT.

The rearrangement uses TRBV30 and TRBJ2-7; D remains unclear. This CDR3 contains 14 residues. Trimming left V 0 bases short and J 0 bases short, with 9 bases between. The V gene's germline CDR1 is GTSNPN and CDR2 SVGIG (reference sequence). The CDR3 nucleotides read TGTGCCTGGAGTGTACAAGGCAGCTCCTACGAGCAGTACTTC. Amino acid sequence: CAWSVQGSSYEQYF.

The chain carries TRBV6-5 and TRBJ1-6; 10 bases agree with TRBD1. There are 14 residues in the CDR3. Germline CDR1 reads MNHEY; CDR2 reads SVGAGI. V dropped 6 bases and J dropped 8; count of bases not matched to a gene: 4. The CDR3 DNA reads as TGTGCCAGCAGAGCCGGGACAGGGGATTCACCCCTCCACTTT. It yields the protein CASRAGTGDSPLHF.

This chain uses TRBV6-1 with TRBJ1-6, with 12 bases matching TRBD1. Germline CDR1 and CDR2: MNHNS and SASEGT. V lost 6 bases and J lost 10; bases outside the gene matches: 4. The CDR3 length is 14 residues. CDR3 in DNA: TGTGCCAGCAGGACCGGGACAGGGGGCTCACCCCTCCACTTT. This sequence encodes CASRTGTGGSPLHF.

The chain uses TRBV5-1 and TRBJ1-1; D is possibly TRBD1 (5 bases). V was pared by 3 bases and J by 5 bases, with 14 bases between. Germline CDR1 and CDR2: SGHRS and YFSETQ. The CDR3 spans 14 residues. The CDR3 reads CASSSTLEGTEAFF. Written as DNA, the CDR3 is TGCGCCAGCAGCTCAACACTGGAGGGGACTGAAGCTTTCTTT. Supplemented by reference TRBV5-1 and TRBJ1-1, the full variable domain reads KAGVTQTPRYLIKTRGQQVTLSCSPISGHRSVSWYQQTPGQGLQFLFEYFSETQRNKGNFPGRFSGRQFSNSRSEMNVSTLELGDSALYLCASSSTLEGTEAFFGQGTRLTVV.

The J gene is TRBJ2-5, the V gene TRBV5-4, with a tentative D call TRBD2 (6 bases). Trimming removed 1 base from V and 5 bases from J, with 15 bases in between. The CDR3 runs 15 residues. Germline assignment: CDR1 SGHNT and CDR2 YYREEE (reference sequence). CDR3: CASSLRESAGETQYF. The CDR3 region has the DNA TGTGCCAGCAGCTTGAGGGAAAGCGCGGGGGAGACCCAGTACTTC.

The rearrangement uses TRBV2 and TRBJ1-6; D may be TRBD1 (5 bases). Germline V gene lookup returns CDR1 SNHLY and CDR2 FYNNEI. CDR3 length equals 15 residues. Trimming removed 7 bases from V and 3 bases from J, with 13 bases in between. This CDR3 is CASTVERGYNSPLHF. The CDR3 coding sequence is TGTGCCAGCACCGTCGAGAGGGGCTATAATTCACCCCTCCACTTT.

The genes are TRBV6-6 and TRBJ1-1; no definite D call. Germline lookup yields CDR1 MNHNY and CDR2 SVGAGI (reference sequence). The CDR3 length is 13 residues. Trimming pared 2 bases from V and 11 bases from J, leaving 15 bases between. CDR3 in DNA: TGTGCCAGCAGTTACACGCCGGGAGGGAACGCTTTCTTT. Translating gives CASSYTPGGNAFF.

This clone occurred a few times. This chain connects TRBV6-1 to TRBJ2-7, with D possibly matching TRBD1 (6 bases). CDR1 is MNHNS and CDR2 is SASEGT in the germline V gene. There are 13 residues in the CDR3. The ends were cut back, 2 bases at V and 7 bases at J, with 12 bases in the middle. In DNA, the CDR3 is TGTGCCAGCAGTGAATTTGGACAGTCGGAGCAGTACTTC. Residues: CASSEFGQSEQYF.

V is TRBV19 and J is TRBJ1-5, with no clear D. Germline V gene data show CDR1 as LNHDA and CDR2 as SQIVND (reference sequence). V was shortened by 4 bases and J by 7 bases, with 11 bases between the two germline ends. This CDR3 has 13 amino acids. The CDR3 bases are TGTGCCAGTAGTACTCTATCTGGGCAGCCCCAGCATTTT. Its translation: CASSTLSGQPQHF.

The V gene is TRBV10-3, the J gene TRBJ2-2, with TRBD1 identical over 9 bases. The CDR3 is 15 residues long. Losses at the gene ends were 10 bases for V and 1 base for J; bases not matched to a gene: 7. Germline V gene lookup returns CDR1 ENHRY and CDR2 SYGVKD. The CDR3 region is CATRTGAENTGELFF. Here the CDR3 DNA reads TGTGCCACCAGGACAGGGGCCGAGAACACCGGGGAGCTGTTTTTT.

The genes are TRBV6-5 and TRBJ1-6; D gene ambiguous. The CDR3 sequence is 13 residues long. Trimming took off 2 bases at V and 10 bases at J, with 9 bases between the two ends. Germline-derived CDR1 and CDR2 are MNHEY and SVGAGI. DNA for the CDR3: TGTGCCAGCAGTTACGGCGGCAGCTCACCCCTCCACTTT. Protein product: CASSYGGSSPLHF.

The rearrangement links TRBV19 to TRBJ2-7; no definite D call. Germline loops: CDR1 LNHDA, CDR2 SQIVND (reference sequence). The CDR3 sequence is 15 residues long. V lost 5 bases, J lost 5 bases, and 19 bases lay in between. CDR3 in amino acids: CASSASAVQTHEQYF. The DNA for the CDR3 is TGTGCCAGTAGTGCATCGGCGGTACAGACCCACGAGCAGTACTTC.